The following is a TCR beta chain sequence with its context. Its antigen is undetermined. J was trimmed by 6 bases and V by 4 bases; bases with no gene match: 2. CDR1 and CDR2 from the germline V gene are MGHRA and YSYEKL. The CDR3 loop spans 13 amino acids. TCRdb reanalysed the reads using MiXCR and keeps one entry per CDR3 protein. The sample includes 150,000 to 200,000 distinct CDR3 sequences, 28% of them seen just once. The data belong to a study of T cell repertoires in cytomegalovirus infection. Study-wide results and limits: Accumulated public TCR beta family frequency recognized individuals carrying CMV together with the relevant HLA.

The V and J genes are TRBV4-1 and TRBJ2-3, with 9 nucleotides matching TRBD2. The source is a human donor in good health (CMV status not recorded). Some clones in this sample may be carry-over from other donors' samples. Sequencing used PBMCs. The CDR3 nucleotides are TGCGCCAGCAGCCGCGGGGGGGCGGATACGCAGTATTTT. Amino acid sequence: CASSRGGADTQYF.